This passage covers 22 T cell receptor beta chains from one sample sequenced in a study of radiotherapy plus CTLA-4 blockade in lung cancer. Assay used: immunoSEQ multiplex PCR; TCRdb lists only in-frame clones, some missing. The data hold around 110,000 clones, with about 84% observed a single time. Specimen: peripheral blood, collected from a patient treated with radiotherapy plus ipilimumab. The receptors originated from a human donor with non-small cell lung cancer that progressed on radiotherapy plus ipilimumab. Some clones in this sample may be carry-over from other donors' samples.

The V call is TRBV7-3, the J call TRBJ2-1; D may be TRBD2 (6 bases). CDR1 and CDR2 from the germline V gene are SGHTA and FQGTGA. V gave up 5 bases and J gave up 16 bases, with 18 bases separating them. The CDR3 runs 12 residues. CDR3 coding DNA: TGTGCCAGCAGCCCGGGGGAAGGGGAAGAATTCTTC. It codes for CASSPGEGEEFF.

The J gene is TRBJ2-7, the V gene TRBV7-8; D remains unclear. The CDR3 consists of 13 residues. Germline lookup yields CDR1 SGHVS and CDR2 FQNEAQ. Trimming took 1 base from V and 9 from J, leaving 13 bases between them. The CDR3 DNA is TGTGCCAGCAGCTTAGGGTCGCAGGCCCGGCAGTACTTC. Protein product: CASSLGSQARQYF.

The CDR3 DNA reads TGCAGCGTTGTCGGTTACTCCTACAATGAGCAGTTCTTC. It yields the protein CSVVGYSYNEQFF. The chain employs TRBV29-1 and TRBJ2-1; D uncertain. The CDR3 length is 13 residues. The V end was cut by 4 bases, the J end by 0 bases, with 7 bases between. Germline CDR1 is SQVTM and CDR2 is ANQGSEA.

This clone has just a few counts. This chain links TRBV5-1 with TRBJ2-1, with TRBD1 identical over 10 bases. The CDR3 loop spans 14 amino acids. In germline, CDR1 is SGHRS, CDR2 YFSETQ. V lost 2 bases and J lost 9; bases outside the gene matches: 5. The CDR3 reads CASSFRDRGTEQFF. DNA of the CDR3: TGCGCCAGCAGCTTCCGGGACAGGGGTACTGAGCAGTTCTTC.

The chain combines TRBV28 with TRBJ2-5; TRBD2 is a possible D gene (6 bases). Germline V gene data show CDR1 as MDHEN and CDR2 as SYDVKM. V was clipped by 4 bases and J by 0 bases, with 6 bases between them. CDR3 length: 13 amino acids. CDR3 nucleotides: TGTGCCAGCAGTTCGGGGGACCAAGAGACCCAGTACTTC. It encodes CASSSGDQETQYF.

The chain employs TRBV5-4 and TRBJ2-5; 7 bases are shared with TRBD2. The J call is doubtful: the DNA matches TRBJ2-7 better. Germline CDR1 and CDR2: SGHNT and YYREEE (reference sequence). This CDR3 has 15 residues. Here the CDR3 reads CASSQRGVNRNEQYF. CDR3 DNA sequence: TGTGCCAGCAGCCAACGGGGGGTTAATAGAAACGAGCAGTACTTC.

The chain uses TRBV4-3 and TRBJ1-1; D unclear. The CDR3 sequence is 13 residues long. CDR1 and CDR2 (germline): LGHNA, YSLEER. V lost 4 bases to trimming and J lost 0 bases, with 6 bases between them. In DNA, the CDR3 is TGCGCCAGCAGCCCCTCCATGAACACTGAAGCTTTCTTT. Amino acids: CASSPSMNTEAFF.

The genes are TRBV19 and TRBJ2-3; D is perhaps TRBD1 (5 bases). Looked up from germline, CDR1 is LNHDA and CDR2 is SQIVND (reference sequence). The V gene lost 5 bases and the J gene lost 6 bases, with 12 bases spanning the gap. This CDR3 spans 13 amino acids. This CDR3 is CASSSRALDTQYF. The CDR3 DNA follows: TGTGCCAGTAGTTCCAGGGCGCTCGATACGCAGTATTTT.

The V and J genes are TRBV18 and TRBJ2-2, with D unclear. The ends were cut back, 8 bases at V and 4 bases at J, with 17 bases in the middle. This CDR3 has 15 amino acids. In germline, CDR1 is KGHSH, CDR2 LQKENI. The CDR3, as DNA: TGTGCCAGCGTCGAGAATCCGCCGGCCACCGGGGAGCTGTTTTTT. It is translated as CASVENPPATGELFF.

CDR3 in amino acids: CASSFSVGTEAFF. The CDR3 bases are TGTGCCAGCAGCTTCTCGGTGGGCACTGAAGCTTTCTTT. The chain joins TRBV7-8 to TRBJ1-1; no definite D call. Trimming shortened V by 3 bases and J by 4 bases, and 9 bases separated the two germline ends. The germline CDR1 and CDR2 sequences are SGHVS and FQNEAQ. This CDR3 contains 13 residues.

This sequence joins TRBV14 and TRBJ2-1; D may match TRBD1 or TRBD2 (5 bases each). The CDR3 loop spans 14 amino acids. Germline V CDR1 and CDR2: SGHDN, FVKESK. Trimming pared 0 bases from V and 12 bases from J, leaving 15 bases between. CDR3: CASSQEGSGRGQFF. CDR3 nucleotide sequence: TGTGCCAGCAGCCAAGAAGGCTCGGGAAGGGGGCAGTTCTTC. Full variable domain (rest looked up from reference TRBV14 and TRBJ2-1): EAGVTQFPSHSVIEKGQTVTLRCDPISGHDNLYWYRRVMGKEIKFLLHFVKESKQDESGMPNNRFLAERTGGTYSTLKVQPAELEDSGVYFCASSQEGSGRGQFFGPGTRLTVL.

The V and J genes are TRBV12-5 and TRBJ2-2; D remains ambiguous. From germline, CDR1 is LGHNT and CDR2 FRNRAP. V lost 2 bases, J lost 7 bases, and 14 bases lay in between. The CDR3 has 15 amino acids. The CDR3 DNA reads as TGTGCTAGTGGTTTGACCTCCGGGTCAAGCGGGGAGCTGTTTTTT. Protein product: CASGLTSGSSGELFF.

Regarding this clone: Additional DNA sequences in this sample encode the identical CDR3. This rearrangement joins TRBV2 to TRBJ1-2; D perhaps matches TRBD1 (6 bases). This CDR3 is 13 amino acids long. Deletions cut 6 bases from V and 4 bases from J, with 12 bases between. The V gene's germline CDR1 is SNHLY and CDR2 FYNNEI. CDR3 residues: CASSVDRLYGYTF. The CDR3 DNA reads TGTGCCAGCAGCGTGGACAGACTCTATGGCTACACCTTC.

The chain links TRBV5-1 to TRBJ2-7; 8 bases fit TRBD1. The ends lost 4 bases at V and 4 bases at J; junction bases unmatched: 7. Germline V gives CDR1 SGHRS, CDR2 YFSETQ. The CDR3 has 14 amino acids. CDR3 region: CASSPTTGAYEQYF. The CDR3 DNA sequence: TGCGCCAGCAGCCCGACGACAGGGGCGTACGAGCAGTACTTC.

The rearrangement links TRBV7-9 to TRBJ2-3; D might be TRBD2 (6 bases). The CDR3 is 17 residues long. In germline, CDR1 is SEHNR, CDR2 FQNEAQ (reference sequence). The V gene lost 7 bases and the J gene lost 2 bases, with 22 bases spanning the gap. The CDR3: CASTLLRTGDNTDTQYF. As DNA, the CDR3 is TGTGCCAGCACCCTTTTAAGGACGGGGGATAACACAGATACGCAGTATTTT.

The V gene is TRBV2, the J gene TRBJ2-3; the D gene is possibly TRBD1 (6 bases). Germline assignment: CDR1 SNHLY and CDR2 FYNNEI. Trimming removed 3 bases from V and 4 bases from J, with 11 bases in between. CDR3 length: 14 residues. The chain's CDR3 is CASSDNRDSDTQYF. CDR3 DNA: TGTGCCAGCAGTGATAACAGGGATTCAGATACGCAGTATTTT.

CDR3 loop: CAIGETRETDTQYF. The CDR3, as DNA: TGTGCCATCGGGGAGACTAGGGAGACAGATACGCAGTATTTT. The genes are TRBV10-3 and TRBJ2-3; D is possibly TRBD2 (6 bases). The V gene lost 8 bases and the J gene lost 3 bases, with 15 bases spanning the gap. The CDR3 contains 14 residues. In germline, CDR1 is ENHRY, CDR2 SYGVKD.

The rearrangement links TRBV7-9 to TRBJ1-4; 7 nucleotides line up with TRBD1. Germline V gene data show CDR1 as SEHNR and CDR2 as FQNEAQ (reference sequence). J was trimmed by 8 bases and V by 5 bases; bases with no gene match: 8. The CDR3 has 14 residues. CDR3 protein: CASSLTGRDEKLFF. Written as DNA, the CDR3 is TGTGCCAGCAGCCTGACAGGGAGGGACGAAAAACTGTTTTTT.

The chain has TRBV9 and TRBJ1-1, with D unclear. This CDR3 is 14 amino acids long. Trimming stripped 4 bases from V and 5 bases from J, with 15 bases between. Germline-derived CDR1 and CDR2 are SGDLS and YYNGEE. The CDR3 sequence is CASSPRAGRTEAFF. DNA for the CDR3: TGTGCCAGCAGCCCTAGGGCCGGCCGTACTGAAGCTTTCTTT.

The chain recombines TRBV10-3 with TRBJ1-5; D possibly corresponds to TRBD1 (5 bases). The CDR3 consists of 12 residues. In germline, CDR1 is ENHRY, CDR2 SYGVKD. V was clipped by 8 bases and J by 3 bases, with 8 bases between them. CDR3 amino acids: CAIGGNNQPQHF. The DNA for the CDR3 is TGTGCCATCGGGGGAAACAATCAGCCCCAGCATTTT.

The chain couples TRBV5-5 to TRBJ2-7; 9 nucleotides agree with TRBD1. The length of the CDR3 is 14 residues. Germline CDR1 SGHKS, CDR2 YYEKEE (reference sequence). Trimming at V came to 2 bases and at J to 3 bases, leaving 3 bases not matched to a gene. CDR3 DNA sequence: TGTGCCAGCAGCTTAAGGGGACAGGGCTACGAGCAGTACTTC. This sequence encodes CASSLRGQGYEQYF.

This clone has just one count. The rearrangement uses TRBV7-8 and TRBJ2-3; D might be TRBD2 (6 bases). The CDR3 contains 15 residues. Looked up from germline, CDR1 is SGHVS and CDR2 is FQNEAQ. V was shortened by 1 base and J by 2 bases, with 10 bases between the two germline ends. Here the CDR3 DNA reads TGTGCCAGCAGCTTAGGGAGGGCATACACAGATACGCAGTATTTT. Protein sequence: CASSLGRAYTDTQYF.